The next 23 T cell receptor beta chains were all read from a single sample in a study of response to subunit inactivated influenza vaccine. TCRdb recomputed calls from the RT-PCR reads with MiXCR, one row per CDR3 protein. The sample consists of around 520,000 distinct CDR3 sequences, about 25% of them appearing once. Material: CD4+ T cells sorted from PBMCs, obtained around 5 days after vaccination. Receptors were obtained from a man between 50 and 59 years old who received an inactivated influenza vaccine.

This clonotype came up a few times. DNA for the CDR3: TGCAGTGCTCTTTCCAGGGGGCGGCAAAGTCAGCCCCAGCATTTT. It is translated as CSALSRGRQSQPQHF. The gene calls are TRBV20-1 and TRBJ1-5, with 8 bases identical to TRBD1. Looked up from germline, CDR1 is DFQATT and CDR2 is SNEGSKA (reference sequence). The CDR3 loop spans 15 amino acids. Trimming at V came to 5 bases and at J to 6 bases, leaving 12 bases not matched to a gene.

J is TRBJ2-1 and V is TRBV12-3 or TRBV12-4; 11 bases map to TRBD1. The CDR3 spans 15 residues. V dropped 6 bases and J dropped 2; count of bases not matched to a gene: 3. The CDR3 bases are TGTGCCAGCAGGGGGACAGGGGGGCCCTACAATGAGCAGTTCTTC. This translates into CASRGTGGPYNEQFF.

This chain uses TRBV4-3 with TRBJ2-6, with D perhaps matching TRBD1 (6 bases). V lost 4 bases and J 4 bases, leaving 11 bases between the germline ends. This CDR3 spans 15 amino acids. Germline lookup yields CDR1 LGHNA and CDR2 YSLEER. Written as DNA, the CDR3 is TGCGCCAGCAGCCGGGGGCTCTCGGGGGCCAACGTCCTGACTTTC. This codes for CASSRGLSGANVLTF.

This clonotype was detected many times. This CDR3 fails to terminate in the conserved phenylalanine or tryptophan, so it likely reflects a read error. The limits of the CDR3 on the DNA are not certain, so only TCRdb's listed CDR3 is given. The chain recombines TRBV6-2 or TRBV6-3 with TRBJ2-7; the table's D call, TRBD1, was not checked against the DNA. The CDR3 spans 11 amino acids, including both terminal residues. Germline CDR1 is MNHEY and CDR2 is SVGEGT. The CDR3 reads CASSYGTGLVL.

This clonotype was counted between two and nine times. V usage is TRBV12-3 or TRBV12-4 and J usage is TRBJ1-4; a weak D match, TRBD1 (6 bases). This CDR3 spans 14 amino acids. V was pared by 6 bases and J by 4 bases, with 12 bases between. The DNA of the CDR3 is TGTGCCAGCAGGGCGGGACAATATAATGAAAAACTGTTTTTT. Encoded protein: CASRAGQYNEKLFF.

This clonotype was counted between two and nine times. V gene TRBV7-9 combines with J gene TRBJ1-1; D is possibly TRBD1 (6 bases). CDR1 and CDR2 (germline): SEHNR, FQNEAQ (reference sequence). The CDR3 has 15 amino acids. V lost 5 bases, J lost 0 bases, and 13 bases lay in between. The CDR3 nucleotides are TGTGCCAGCAGCCCTGACAGGACCCTGAACACTGAAGCTTTCTTT. Translation gives CASSPDRTLNTEAFF.

This clonotype was observed a few times. This chain uses TRBV6-1 with TRBJ2-1, with 8 bases matching TRBD2. This CDR3 spans 16 amino acids. Germline trimming cut 5 bases from V and 5 bases from J; bases unmatched to any gene: 11. The germline V gene has CDR1 MNHNS and CDR2 SASEGT. This CDR3 is CASSPRAGVQDNEQFF. The CDR3 region has the DNA TGTGCCAGCAGTCCAAGAGCGGGAGTCCAGGACAATGAGCAGTTCTTC.

CDR3 sequence: CASSYQDRNYGYTF. The DNA for the CDR3 is TGTGCCAGCAGTTATCAGGACAGGAACTATGGCTACACCTTC. This chain links TRBV6-5 with TRBJ1-2; 7 nucleotides align to TRBD1. Germline CDR1 reads MNHEY; CDR2 reads SVGAGI. The ends lost 3 bases at V and 2 bases at J; junction bases unmatched: 3. This CDR3 is 14 amino acids long.

This clonotype turned up a few times. This chain connects TRBV4-3 to TRBJ1-6; 10 bases are shared with TRBD1. The length of the CDR3 is 16 residues. Germline values: CDR1 LGHNA, CDR2 YSLEER. V shed 0 bases, J shed 9 bases, and the junction held 5 bases outside the gene matches. CDR3 amino acids: CASSQDWGQGSSPLHF. In DNA, the CDR3 is TGCGCCAGCAGCCAAGATTGGGGACAGGGGAGTTCACCCCTCCACTTT.

The V and J genes are TRBV12-3 or TRBV12-4 and TRBJ2-2; D may be TRBD2 (6 bases). The CDR3 is 15 residues long. The ends were cut back, 6 bases at V and 6 bases at J, with 17 bases in the middle. The CDR3 DNA follows: TGTGCCAGCAGCACAAGAAGGCGGGGCGCCGGGGAGCTGTTTTTT. Translating it yields CASSTRRRGAGELFF.

V is TRBV7-2 and J is TRBJ2-2; a possible D gene is TRBD1 (7 bases). This CDR3 spans 14 amino acids. The ends were cut back, 5 bases at V and 4 bases at J, with 11 bases in the middle. Per germline, CDR1 SGHTA and CDR2 FQGNSA. CDR3 coding DNA: TGTGCCAGCAGCACCCAGGGGGGCACCGGGGAGCTGTTTTTT. This translates into CASSTQGGTGELFF. Using reference TRBV7-2 and TRBJ2-2 for the parts outside the CDR3, the full variable domain is GAGVSQSPSNKVTEKGKDVELRCDPISGHTALYWYRQSLGQGLEFLIYFQGNSAPDKSGLPSDRFSAERTGGSVSTLTIQRTQQEDSAVYLCASSTQGGTGELFFGEGSRLTVL.

This clonotype has just a few counts. This CDR3 reads CASSQEHRSSYRYTF. The CDR3, as DNA: TGCGCCAGCAGCCAAGAACACAGGTCTAGCTACCGCTACACCTTC. V is TRBV4-3 and J is TRBJ1-2; a possible D gene is TRBD1 (5 bases). This CDR3 comprises 15 residues. V was clipped by 0 bases and J by 9 bases, with 17 bases between them. Per the germline V gene, CDR1 is LGHNA and CDR2 is YSLEER.

The chain uses TRBV7-9 and TRBJ2-5; perhaps TRBD1 as D (5 bases). Deletions cut 5 bases from V and 4 bases from J, with 14 bases between. CDR3 length: 14 amino acids. Germline-derived CDR1 and CDR2 are SEHNR and FQNEAQ (reference sequence). The CDR3: CASSTLRDRETQYF. DNA of the CDR3: TGTGCCAGCAGCACACTCAGGGATCGAGAGACCCAGTACTTC. The variable domain in full, completed from reference TRBV7-9 and TRBJ2-5, reads DTGVSQNPRHKITKRGQNVTFRCDPISEHNRLYWYRQTLGQGPEFLTYFQNEAQLEKSRLLSDRFSAERPKGSFSTLEIQRTEQGDSAMYLCASSTLRDRETQYFGPGTRLLVL.

Ten or more counts support this clonotype. The chain employs TRBV12-3 or TRBV12-4 and TRBJ2-2; either TRBD1 or TRBD2 may supply D (5 bases each). The CDR3 contains 12 residues. The V gene lost 7 bases and the J gene lost 6 bases, with 9 bases spanning the gap. The CDR3 sequence: CASNQGPGELFF. The CDR3 nucleotides are TGTGCCAGCAACCAGGGACCCGGGGAGCTGTTTTTT.

CDR3 coding DNA: TGTGCCAGCAGTTACTCGACAGGGTTTGATGAAAAACTGTTTTTT. This translates into CASSYSTGFDEKLFF. The rearrangement links TRBV6-5 to TRBJ1-4; 7 bases match TRBD1. The CDR3 contains 15 residues. CDR1 MNHEY and CDR2 SVGAGI come from the germline V gene. V gave up 0 bases and J gave up 6 bases; unmatched junction bases: 4.

This clonotype turned up a few times. The J gene is TRBJ2-7, the V gene TRBV20-1; 11 bases map to TRBD2. The germline CDR1 and CDR2 sequences are DFQATT and SNEGSKA (reference sequence). The CDR3 is 15 residues long. The ends lost 0 bases at V and 3 bases at J; junction bases unmatched: 4. CDR3 amino acids: CSARDQLAGVYEQYF. CDR3 nucleotide sequence: TGCAGTGCTAGAGACCAACTAGCGGGAGTCTACGAGCAGTACTTC.

This clonotype was detected a few times. The CDR3 protein is CAISVGAQTQETQYF. CDR3 coding DNA: TGTGCCATCAGTGTAGGCGCCCAAACCCAAGAGACCCAGTACTTC. V and J are TRBV10-3 and TRBJ2-5; D gene ambiguous. The CDR3 spans 15 residues. Germline-derived CDR1 and CDR2 are ENHRY and SYGVKD. With 4 bases removed from V and 1 base from J, the gap between germline ends came to 13 bases.

The chain carries TRBV5-1 and TRBJ2-2; 11 bases match TRBD1. In germline, CDR1 is SGHRS, CDR2 YFSETQ. The V and J ends lost 2 bases and 7 bases, in that order; junction bases with no gene match: 4. There are 15 residues in the CDR3. The CDR3 spells CASSFGQGAIGELFF. In nucleotides, the CDR3 is TGCGCCAGCAGCTTTGGACAGGGGGCGATCGGGGAGCTGTTTTTT. Looking up the rest from reference TRBV5-1 and TRBJ2-2 gives the full variable domain: KAGVTQTPRYLIKTRGQQVTLSCSPISGHRSVSWYQQTPGQGLQFLFEYFSETQRNKGNFPGRFSGRQFSNSRSEMNVSTLELGDSALYLCASSFGQGAIGELFFGEGSRLTVL.

J is TRBJ2-1 and V is TRBV6-2 or TRBV6-3; D may be TRBD1 (8 bases). The V end was cut by 6 bases, the J end by 5 bases, with 23 bases between. Germline V lookup: CDR1 MNHEY, CDR2 SVGEGT. The CDR3 has 17 amino acids. Written as DNA, the CDR3 is TGTGCCAGCAGCCCCCGACAGGGGAGGGCTTCGGACAATGAGCAGTTCTTC. Amino acid sequence: CASSPRQGRASDNEQFF.

CDR3 DNA: TGTGCCAGCAGCTTAGGGGAGGCGGGCTACACCTTC. It encodes CASSLGEAGYTF. The chain has TRBV11-2 and TRBJ1-2, with D unresolved. The ends were cut back, 1 base at V and 8 bases at J, with 8 bases in the middle. CDR3 length: 12 amino acids. Germline-derived CDR1 and CDR2 are SGHAT and FQNNGV.

This clonotype appeared a few times. The V gene is TRBV12-3 or TRBV12-4, the J gene TRBJ2-1; 8 bases align to TRBD2. The CDR3 contains 14 residues. Losses at the gene ends were 5 bases for V and 8 bases for J; bases not matched to a gene: 8. CDR3 residues: CASSGGLVVHEQFF. The CDR3 nucleotides are TGTGCCAGCAGTGGGGGACTAGTAGTGCATGAGCAGTTCTTC.

This clonotype was seen only a few times. V usage is TRBV20-1 and J usage is TRBJ2-5; the match to TRBD1 covers 8 bases. The V gene's germline CDR1 is DFQATT and CDR2 SNEGSKA (reference sequence). CDR3 length: 13 residues. V lost 6 bases and J lost 3; bases outside the gene matches: 6. The CDR3 bases are TGCAGTGCGAGAAGGACAGGGAAAGAGACCCAGTACTTC. Translating gives CSARRTGKETQYF.

V and J are TRBV12-3 or TRBV12-4 and TRBJ2-1; D tentatively reads TRBD1 or TRBD2 (5 bases each). V lost 5 bases, J lost 16 bases, and 30 bases lay in between. This CDR3 has 16 residues. CDR3 coding DNA: TGTGCCAGCAGTCCTCTCGGGGCCGACTCCTACAATGAGCGTTTCTTC. Protein sequence: CASSPLGADSYNERFF.